This T cell receptor (beta chain) was recorded in a study of liver allograft versus peripheral blood T cells. Turning to the study itself: Transplanted-liver and recipient peripheral blood T cell receptor repertoires were compared. Study-wide findings and caveats: Liver allograft repertoires of T cell receptors reportedly diverged from peripheral blood repertoires.

Germline-derived CDR1 and CDR2 are LNHDA and SQIVND (reference sequence). The V and J ends lost 4 bases and 1 base, in that order; junction bases with no gene match: 7. There are 16 residues in the CDR3. This clonotype showed up many times. No antigen is known for it. Each CDR3 protein is one row after TCRdb ran MiXCR on the reads. This table has several thousand distinct CDR3 sequences, around a sixth appearing once. The chain recombines TRBV19 with TRBJ2-3; 8 bases are a match to TRBD1. This receptor was obtained from a human patient who had a liver transplant. Some T cells may be the graft donor's. The CDR3 loop reads CASSSLGTGRTDTQYF. DNA for the CDR3: TGTGCCAGTAGTAGTCTGGGGACAGGCCGCACAGATACGCAGTATTTT.